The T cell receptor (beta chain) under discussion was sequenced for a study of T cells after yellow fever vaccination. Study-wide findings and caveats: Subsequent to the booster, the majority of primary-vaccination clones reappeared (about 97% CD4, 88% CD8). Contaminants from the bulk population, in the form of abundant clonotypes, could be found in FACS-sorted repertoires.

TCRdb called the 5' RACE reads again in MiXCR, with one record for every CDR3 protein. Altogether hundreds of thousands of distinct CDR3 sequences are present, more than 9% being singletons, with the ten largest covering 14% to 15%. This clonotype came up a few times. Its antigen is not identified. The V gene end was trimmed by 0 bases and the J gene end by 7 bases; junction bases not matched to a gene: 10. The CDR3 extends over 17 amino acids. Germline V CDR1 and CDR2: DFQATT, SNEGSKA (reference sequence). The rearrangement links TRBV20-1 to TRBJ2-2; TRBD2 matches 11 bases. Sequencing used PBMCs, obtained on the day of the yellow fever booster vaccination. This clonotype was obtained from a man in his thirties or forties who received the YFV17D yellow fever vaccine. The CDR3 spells CSARDLLAGGPNGELFF. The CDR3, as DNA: TGCAGTGCTAGAGACCTTTTAGCGGGAGGGCCTAACGGGGAGCTGTTTTTT.